This is a list of T cell receptor beta chains from one sample in a study of blood T cell repertoires in COVID-19. The protocol was immunoSEQ multiplex PCR, while the TCRdb copy is restricted to in-frame clones and leaves out a portion. In the table there are around 89,000 clones, about 88% of which are singletons. Sequencing was carried out using peripheral blood. The receptors here all came from a man in his fifties or sixties with acute or convalescent COVID-19. CDR3s include the opening cysteine and the closing phenylalanine or tryptophan. The order of the fields is D gene, J gene, V gene, clone size, CDR3 protein, CDR3 DNA. The D gene is left open where the match is weak. A clone size is listed for some rows: how often the clone was seen (once, few, many), or a class if it is expanded.

>NA|TRBJ1-6|TRBV5-6|once
CASSWGPGADSPLHF
TGTGCCAGCAGCTGGGGGCCGGGCGCGGATTCACCCCTCCACTTT
>TRBD1|TRBJ2-7|TRBV5-1|NA
CASMLAGTGFDEQYF
TGCGCCAGCATGCTCGCCGGGACAGGGTTTGACGAGCAGTACTTC
>NA|TRBJ2-1|TRBV28|NA
CASSPPVANEQFF
TGTGCCAGCAGTCCCCCCGTAGCCAATGAGCAGTTCTTC
>NA|TRBJ1-1|TRBV19|NA
CASSFSRVGNTEAFF
TGTGCCAGTAGCTTCTCCAGGGTGGGGAACACTGAAGCTTTCTTT
>NA|TRBJ1-1|TRBV7-9|NA
CASSLGPGEAFF
TGTGCCAGCAGCTTAGGGCCAGGAGAAGCTTTCTTT
>TRBD1|TRBJ1-5|TRBV19|once
CASSIKGQSNQPQHF
TGTGCCAGTAGTATTAAGGGACAGAGTAATCAGCCCCAGCATTTT
>NA|TRBJ1-1|TRBV12-5|NA
CASGASGRATEAFF
TGTGCTAGTGGTGCCTCGGGCAGGGCCACTGAAGCTTTCTTT
>TRBD2|TRBJ2-3|TRBV10-3|once
CATGKPLAGGPDTQYF
TGTGCCACCGGAAAACCTTTAGCGGGGGGGCCGGATACGCAGTATTTT
>TRBD1|TRBJ1-2|TRBV19|NA
CASSPNLRDRAYGYTF
TGTGCCAGTAGTCCGAACCTCCGGGACAGGGCCTATGGCTACACCTTC
>NA|TRBJ2-7|TRBV9|NA
CASSVAGADSYEQYF
TGTGCCAGCAGCGTAGCAGGGGCCGACTCCTACGAGCAGTACTTC
>TRBD1|TRBJ2-5|TRBV15|NA
CATSRATGGEQETQYF
TGTGCCACCAGCAGAGCAACAGGGGGAGAGCAAGAGACCCAGTACTTC
>NA|TRBJ2-3|TRBV5-5|NA
CASSFMRGDTQYF
TGTGCCAGCAGCTTTATGAGGGGGGATACGCAGTATTTT
>NA|TRBJ1-4|TRBV12-3/TRBV12-4|NA
CASSNPRNEKLFF
TGTGCCAGTTCAAACCCGCGAAATGAAAAACTGTTTTTT
>TRBD1|TRBJ1-2|TRBV3-1/TRBV3-2|NA
CASSYKGQGDNYGYTF
TGTGCCAGCAGCTACAAGGGCCAGGGGGATAACTATGGCTACACCTTC
>NA|TRBJ1-2|TRBV12-3/TRBV12-4|NA
CASRIGREARLAF
TGTGCCAGCAGGATTGGCAGGGAAGCCCGCCTCGCCTTC
>TRBD2|TRBJ2-5|TRBV7-9|few
CAVDSGGQETQYF
TGTGCAGTCGATAGCGGGGGGCAAGAGACCCAGTACTTC
>TRBD1|TRBJ1-1|TRBV19|NA
CASSRTGAMNTEAFF
TGTGCCAGTTCTCGGACAGGGGCTATGAACACTGAAGCTTTCTTT
>TRBD1|TRBJ1-1|TRBV28|NA
CASSPVGQVDTEAFF
TGTGCCAGCAGTCCTGTCGGACAGGTGGACACTGAAGCTTTCTTT
>NA|TRBJ2-3|TRBV27|NA
CASRTSGGFTDTQYF
TGTGCCAGCAGAACTTCGGGGGGCTTCACAGATACGCAGTATTTT
>NA|TRBJ1-2|TRBV6-5|NA
CASSYLTGSNYGYTF
TGTGCCAGCAGTTACTTAACCGGGTCCAACTATGGCTACACCTTC
>NA|TRBJ2-1|TRBV27|NA
CASSFLDRWDEQFF
TGTGCCAGCAGTTTCCTTGACAGGTGGGATGAGCAGTTCTTC
>NA|TRBJ2-3|TRBV5-1|NA
CASSLGQITDTQYF
TGCGCCAGCAGCTTGGGACAGATCACAGATACGCAGTATTTT
>TRBD1|TRBJ1-6|TRBV7-8|NA
CASSPGTANYNSPLHF
TGTGCCAGCAGCCCCGGGACAGCTAACTATAATTCACCCCTCCACTTT
>NA|TRBJ1-5|TRBV19|NA
CASRPGAGLDQPQHF
TGTGCCAGTAGGCCAGGGGCAGGGCTTGATCAGCCCCAGCATTTT
>TRBD2|TRBJ2-1|TRBV3-1/TRBV3-2|few
CASRDTGLAGGPYSEQFF
TGTGCCAGCAGGGACACGGGACTAGCGGGGGGGCCTTATAGTGAGCAGTTCTTC
>TRBD1|TRBJ1-2|TRBV5-1|once
CASSLAASTGGDGYTF
TGCGCCAGCAGCTTGGCGGCGTCGACAGGGGGCGATGGCTACACCTTC
>NA|TRBJ1-1|TRBV5-6|NA
CASSLVPGFPYPEAFF
TGTGCCAGCAGCTTGGTCCCAGGCTTCCCTTACCCTGAAGCTTTCTTT
>NA|TRBJ1-5|TRBV27|NA
CASSFDGQRNQPQHF
TGTGCCAGCAGTTTCGATGGACAAAGAAATCAGCCCCAGCATTTT
>TRBD1|TRBJ1-2|TRBV30|NA
CAWSVRGPDGYTF
TGTGCCTGGAGTGTCAGGGGGCCTGATGGCTACACCTTC
>TRBD1|TRBJ1-5|TRBV7-6|NA
CASSQGQGGDSNQPQHF
TGTGCCAGCAGCCAGGGACAGGGAGGGGATAGCAATCAGCCCCAGCATTTT
>TRBD1|TRBJ2-5|TRBV9|NA
CASSFPISDREETQYF
TGTGCCAGCAGCTTCCCCATTTCGGACAGGGAAGAGACCCAGTACTTC
>TRBD1|TRBJ1-2|TRBV10-3|once
CAISESETGKSGYTF
TGTGCCATCAGTGAGTCCGAGACAGGGAAGAGTGGCTACACCTTC
>TRBD2|TRBJ2-1|TRBV6-5|NA
CASSYQAGTRRDEQFF
TGTGCCAGCAGTTACCAAGCCGGGACTAGACGTGATGAGCAGTTCTTC
>NA|TRBJ1-1|TRBV11-2|NA
CASSSTVNTEAFF
TGTGCCAGCAGCTCGACAGTGAACACTGAAGCTTTCTTT
>TRBD2|TRBJ2-1|TRBV7-2|NA
CASSLGQAGVNEQFF
TGTGCCAGCAGCTTAGGGCAAGCGGGAGTCAATGAGCAGTTCTTC
>NA|TRBJ2-2|TRBV7-2|NA
CASSLALALNTGELFF
TGTGCCAGCAGCTTGGCGCTAGCACTGAACACCGGGGAGCTGTTTTTT
>TRBD2|TRBJ2-1|TRBV28|NA
CASSGGSTYNEQFF
TGTGCCAGCAGCGGGGGGAGCACTTACAATGAGCAGTTCTTC
>NA|TRBJ2-5|TRBV27|NA
CASSLGGEETQYF
TGTGCCAGCAGTTTGGGCGGGGAAGAGACCCAGTACTTC
>NA|TRBJ2-2|TRBV7-8|NA
CASSYGAGRNPGELFF
TGTGCCAGCAGCTACGGAGCAGGGCGAAACCCCGGGGAGCTGTTTTTT
>TRBD1|TRBJ1-2|TRBV19|NA
CASTGTAITDYGYTF
TGTGCCAGTACCGGGACAGCCATTACCGACTATGGCTACACCTTC
>NA|TRBJ1-2|TRBV13|NA
CASSLGGAGLRGYTF
TGTGCCAGCAGCTTAGGGGGGGCAGGGTTGAGAGGCTACACCTTC
>NA|TRBJ1-2|TRBV2|NA
CASSPDSIYGYTF
TGTGCCAGCAGTCCAGACTCTATCTATGGCTACACCTTC
>NA|TRBJ1-5|TRBV19|NA
CASSAPWTRSNQPQHF
TGTGCCAGTAGTGCCCCCTGGACAAGGAGCAATCAGCCCCAGCATTTT
>TRBD1|TRBJ2-1|TRBV28|NA
CASSPGGQGDIEQFF
TGTGCCAGCAGTCCCGGGGGACAGGGGGACATTGAGCAGTTCTTC
>NA|TRBJ2-3|TRBV9|NA
CASRGQADTQYF
TGTGCCAGCAGGGGGCAGGCAGATACGCAGTATTTT
>TRBD1|TRBJ1-4|TRBV6-5|NA
CASSYSSGTGREKLFF
TGTGCCAGCAGTTACTCGTCCGGGACAGGAAGGGAAAAACTGTTTTTT
>NA|TRBJ2-3|TRBV20-1|NA
CSAPSTDTQYF
TGCAGTGCTCCGAGCACAGATACGCAGTATTTT
>TRBD1|TRBJ2-3|TRBV5-1|NA
CASSLEQGAYTQYF
TGCGCCAGCAGCTTGGAGCAGGGGGCATATACGCAGTATTTT
>NA|TRBJ1-5|TRBV10-3|NA
CAISPGVDNQPQHF
TGTGCCATCAGCCCCGGGGTCGACAATCAGCCCCAGCATTTT
>NA|TRBJ1-1|TRBV7-3|few
CASSLSVNTEAFF
TGTGCCAGCAGCTTATCGGTGAACACTGAAGCTTTCTTT
>TRBD1|TRBJ2-4|TRBV7-2|NA
CASSLKQGSGNIQYF
TGTGCCAGCAGCTTGAAACAGGGGTCGGGAAACATTCAGTACTTC
>TRBD1|TRBJ1-3|TRBV6-5|NA
CATDPGQGSNTIYF
TGTGCCACAGACCCGGGACAGGGGTCCAACACCATATATTTT
>TRBD1|TRBJ2-3|TRBV9|NA
CASSPRTGGFSTDTQYF
TGTGCCAGCAGCCCCCGGACAGGGGGCTTTAGCACAGATACGCAGTATTTT
>NA|TRBJ1-2|TRBV5-1|NA
CASSLGQKMYGYTF
TGCGCCAGCAGCTTGGGACAGAAAATGTATGGCTACACCTTC
>NA|TRBJ2-3|TRBV29-1|NA
CSVEGLRGLNTDTQYF
TGCAGCGTTGAGGGTCTGCGGGGCCTTAACACAGATACGCAGTATTTT
>NA|TRBJ1-1|TRBV19|NA
CASSYGGAAEAFF
TGTGCCAGTAGTTACGGGGGGGCGGCGGAAGCTTTCTTT
>NA|TRBJ2-1|TRBV18|few
CASSPLGEDYNEQFF
TGTGCCAGCTCACCACTGGGGGAGGATTACAATGAGCAGTTCTTC
>TRBD1|TRBJ1-1|TRBV28|NA
CASSWTGEGTEAFF
TGTGCCAGCAGTTGGACAGGAGAGGGCACTGAAGCTTTCTTT
>NA|TRBJ1-5|TRBV3-1/TRBV3-2|NA
CASSQATGGQPQHF
TGTGCCAGCAGCCAAGCAACCGGAGGTCAGCCCCAGCATTTT
>NA|TRBJ2-1|TRBV14|NA
CASSHLGLHYNEQFF
TGTGCCAGCAGCCACCTGGGACTTCATTACAATGAGCAGTTCTTC